Listed below are T cell receptor beta chains from one sample, sequenced in a study of T-cell memory formation after mild COVID-19. TCRdb re-derived calls from the 5' RACE reads in MiXCR, one entry per CDR3 protein. Of 200,000 to 300,000 distinct CDR3 sequences in the sample, roughly a sixth were seen once. The sample comprised PBMCs or a T cell subset sorted from them (not recorded which). These receptors were taken from a man aged 18 to 29 who had mild COVID-19 (a few samples of this study predate the infection). Cell type and time point are not known. Both conserved end residues are part of each CDR3. A D gene is named only where the DNA matches it firmly. Not every row has a clone size; where given, it reads once, few, many or a size class.

J gene | CDR3 length | D gene | clone size | V gene | CDR3 protein | CDR3 DNA
TRBJ2-5 | 14 | NA | few | TRBV12-3/TRBV12-4 | CASSFFGGRGTQYF | TGTGCCAGCAGTTTTTTCGGGGGGCGAGGGACCCAGTACTTC
TRBJ1-5 | 14 | NA | NA | TRBV7-2 | CASSLGTAGQPQHF | TGTGCCAGCAGCTTAGGGACAGCGGGTCAGCCCCAGCATTTT
TRBJ2-5 | 16 | NA | few | TRBV7-2 | CASSPGTVGPQETQYF | TGTGCCAGCAGCCCGGGGACCGTCGGACCTCAAGAGACCCAGTACTTC
TRBJ1-3 | 12 | NA | few | TRBV30 | CAWTGSGNTIYF | TGTGCCTGGACAGGGTCTGGAAACACCATATATTTT
TRBJ2-1 | 14 | TRBD1 | NA | TRBV9 | CASSPRPGTGEQFF | TGTGCCAGCAGCCCCCGTCCCGGGACAGGTGAGCAGTTCTTC
TRBJ2-7 | 14 | TRBD1 | NA | TRBV6-6 | CASSQRTGGDEQYF | TGTGCCAGCAGTCAAAGGACAGGGGGCGACGAGCAGTACTTC
TRBJ1-5 | 15 | NA | few | TRBV6-2/TRBV6-3 | CASSYSTGGGQPQHF | TGTGCCAGCAGTTACTCGACCGGCGGCGGTCAGCCCCAGCATTTT
TRBJ2-1 | 17 | NA | NA | TRBV6-2/TRBV6-3 | CASSYSTLEVRINEQFF | TGTGCCAGCAGTTACTCAACTTTGGAGGTGAGGATCAATGAGCAGTTCTTC
TRBJ2-5 | 11 | NA | NA | TRBV7-6 | CASSFQGTQYF | TGTGCCAGCAGCTTTCAGGGGACCCAGTACTTC
TRBJ2-2 | 16 | TRBD1 | many | TRBV7-2 | CASSSRTGGDTGELFF | TGTGCCAGCAGCTCACGGACAGGGGGCGACACCGGGGAGCTGTTTTTT
TRBJ1-2 | 15 | NA | few | TRBV5-6 | CASSLLGGESVGYTF | TGTGCCAGCAGCTTGCTCGGGGGCGAATCTGTCGGCTACACCTTC
TRBJ2-3 | 15 | TRBD2 | NA | TRBV7-8 | CASSRGRVGTDTQYF | TGTGCCAGCAGCCGTGGGAGGGTGGGCACAGATACGCAGTATTTT
TRBJ2-5 | 15 | NA | many | TRBV12-3/TRBV12-4 | CASTPDAGAQETQYF | TGTGCCAGCACCCCCGATGCGGGCGCGCAAGAGACCCAGTACTTC
TRBJ2-3 | 14 | NA | NA | TRBV11-2 | CASSLALYTDTQYF | TGTGCCAGCAGCTTAGCCCTTTACACAGATACGCAGTATTTT
TRBJ2-1 | 16 | TRBD1 | NA | TRBV5-1 | CASSRTGLEPYNEQFF | TGCGCCAGCAGCAGGACAGGACTGGAACCCTACAATGAGCAGTTCTTC
TRBJ1-5 | 16 | TRBD1 | many | TRBV5-6 | CASSLYVGRGERPQHF | TGTGCCAGCAGCTTGTATGTAGGCAGGGGGGAACGGCCCCAGCATTTT
TRBJ2-4 | 17 | NA | NA | TRBV5-1 | CASSLMGWYGTENIQYF | TGCGCCAGCAGCCTCATGGGGTGGTATGGGACGGAGAACATTCAGTACTTC
TRBJ1-6 | 16 | NA | few | TRBV6-1 | CASSYLGAPYNSPLHF | TGTGCCAGCAGTTACCTCGGGGCTCCCTATAATTCACCCCTCCACTTT
TRBJ2-3 | 16 | NA | NA | TRBV6-5 | CASSYQGPIGTDTQYF | TGTGCCAGCAGTTACCAGGGTCCGATCGGCACAGATACGCAGTATTTT
TRBJ2-3 | 13 | NA | NA | TRBV29-1 | CSVAGRSTDTQYF | TGCAGCGTTGCGGGCAGGAGCACAGATACGCAGTATTTT
TRBJ2-1 | 14 | NA | few | TRBV7-9 | CASSLSGAVDEQFF | TGTGCCAGCAGCTTATCCGGGGCGGTGGATGAGCAGTTCTTC
TRBJ2-5 | 16 | NA | few | TRBV14 | CASSDFRGEVQETQYF | TGTGCCAGCAGCGACTTTCGCGGGGAGGTTCAAGAGACCCAGTACTTC
TRBJ1-4 | 14 | NA | NA | TRBV6-6 | CASSPEGWAEKLFF | TGTGCCAGCAGTCCGGAAGGGTGGGCTGAAAAACTGTTTTTT
TRBJ2-5 | 14 | NA | few | TRBV5-4 | CASSSNSEGETQYF | TGTGCCAGCAGCTCTAACAGTGAGGGAGAGACCCAGTACTTC
TRBJ1-5 | 15 | NA | NA | TRBV6-1 | CASKFVPFGNQPQHF | TGTGCCAGCAAGTTCGTGCCCTTCGGCAATCAGCCCCAGCATTTT
TRBJ2-6 | 15 | NA | NA | TRBV4-1 | CASSQEASGANVLTF | TGCGCCAGCAGCCAAGAGGCATCTGGGGCCAACGTCCTGACTTTC
TRBJ2-2 | 17 | TRBD2 | NA | TRBV10-3 | CAISGSRGGTNTGELFF | TGTGCCATCAGTGGGTCGCGGGGGGGCACGAACACCGGGGAGCTGTTTTTT
TRBJ1-2 | 11 | NA | NA | TRBV12-3/TRBV12-4 | CASSFQGSMTF | TGTGCCAGCAGTTTTCAGGGTAGCATGACCTTC
TRBJ2-1 | 16 | NA | few | TRBV15 | CATSGLGRGSLGEQFF | TGTGCCACCAGCGGCCTCGGCAGGGGCTCCTTGGGGGAGCAGTTCTTC